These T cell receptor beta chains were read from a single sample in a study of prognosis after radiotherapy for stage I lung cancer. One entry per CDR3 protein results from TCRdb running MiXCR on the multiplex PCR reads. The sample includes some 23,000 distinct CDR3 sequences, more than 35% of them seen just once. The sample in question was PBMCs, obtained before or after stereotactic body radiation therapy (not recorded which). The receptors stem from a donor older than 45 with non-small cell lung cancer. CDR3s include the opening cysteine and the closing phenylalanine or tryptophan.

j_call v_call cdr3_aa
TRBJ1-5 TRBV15 CATSRDLGQGGDNQPQHF
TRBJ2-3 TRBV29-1 CSFATGMTDTQYF
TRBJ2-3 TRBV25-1 CASSVTVDTQYF
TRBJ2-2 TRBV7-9 CASSFPRSGGNTWELFF
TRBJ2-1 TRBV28 CASGQGLYNEQFF
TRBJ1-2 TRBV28 CASSRDYLRNYGYTF
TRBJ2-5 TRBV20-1 CSATSGRAGGETQYF
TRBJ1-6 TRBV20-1 CSARDPGRGGSYNSPLHF
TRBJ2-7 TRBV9 CASSPMSYEQYF
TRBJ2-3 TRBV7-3 CASSLRGTSGSWRETDTQYF
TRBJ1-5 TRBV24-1 CATSDPGTGDGNQPQHF
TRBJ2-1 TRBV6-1 CASRLAFHEQFF
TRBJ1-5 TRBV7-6 CASSTRGDQPQHF
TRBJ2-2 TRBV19 CASTYVVGSTGELFF
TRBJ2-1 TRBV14 CASSLQGENEQFF
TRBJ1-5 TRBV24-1 CATSDRGQLNQPQHF
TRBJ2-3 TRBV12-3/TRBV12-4 CASKRTSGRSTDTQYF
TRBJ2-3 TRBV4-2 CASSRGGIGGNTQYF
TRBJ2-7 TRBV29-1 CSVEGLAGTEQYF
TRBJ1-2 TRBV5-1 CASSLSFTENPGYTF
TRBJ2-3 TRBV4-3 CASSQDRQLGVDTQYF
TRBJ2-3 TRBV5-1 CASSFTITGTDTQYF
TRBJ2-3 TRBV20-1 CSAPRRSGSTDTQYF
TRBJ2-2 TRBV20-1 CSARDVGGTGELFF
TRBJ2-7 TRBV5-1 CASSLAGTGNLYEQYF
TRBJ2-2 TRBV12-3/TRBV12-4 CASSFYPATGELFF
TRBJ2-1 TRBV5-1 CASSLFGTVEYNEQFF
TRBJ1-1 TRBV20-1 CSSTQDRWNTEAFF
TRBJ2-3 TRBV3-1 CASSQQTGPTDTQYF
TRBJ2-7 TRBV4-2 CASSQDKAYEQYF
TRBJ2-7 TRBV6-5 CASSYKRDEQYF
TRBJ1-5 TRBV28 CASSFAGLGNQPQHF
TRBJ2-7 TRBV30 CAWSAPGGYHEQYF
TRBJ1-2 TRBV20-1 CSATVNYGYTF
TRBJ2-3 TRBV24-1 CATTDSITYTQYF
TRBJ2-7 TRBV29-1 CSALGQGPHEQYF
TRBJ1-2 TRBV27 CASSYRRDLGDYGYTF
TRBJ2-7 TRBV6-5 CASSYQGQGTYEQYF
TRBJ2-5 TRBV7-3 CASSSSFQETQYF
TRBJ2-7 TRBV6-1 CASSLSGSFGGTYEQYF
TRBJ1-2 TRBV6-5 CASSSLPGQGNYGYTF
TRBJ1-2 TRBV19 CASSIGRNYGYTF
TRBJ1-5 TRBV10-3 CAISTGQSNQPQHF
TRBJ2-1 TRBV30 CAWSPAGGEQFF
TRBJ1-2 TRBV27 CASSLWAGSGYTF
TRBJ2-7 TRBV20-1 CSARDLTSATYEQYF
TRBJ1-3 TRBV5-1 CASSLGSSGNTIYF
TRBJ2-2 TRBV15 CATLMSRGLSTIGRALAGELFF
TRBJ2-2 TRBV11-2 CASSLQNTGELFF
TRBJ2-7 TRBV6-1 CASSPGTGDYEQYF
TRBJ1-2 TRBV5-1 CASSTTVANYGYTF
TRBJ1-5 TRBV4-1 CARSQDPPRGAYQPQHF
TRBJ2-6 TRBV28 CASSVLWGSGANVLTF